This T cell receptor beta chain is drawn from a study of PD-1 blockade in classical Hodgkin lymphoma. Autologous stem cell transplantation was followed by relapse in every patient, and brentuximab vedotin exposure varied. CDR1 is PRHDT, CDR2 FYEKMQ, per germline (reference sequence). The CDR3 is made up of 12 amino acids. Between the trimmed V and J ends, which lost 6 bases and 2 bases, there was a span of 4 bases. About this clone itself: Other DNA sequences from this sample encode an identical CDR3 as well.

Profiling relied on immunoSEQ multiplex PCR, and the TCRdb table lists in-frame clones only, not all of them. Among tens of thousands of clones listed, roughly 80% were seen once. The source material was peripheral blood mononuclear cells (PBMCs), sampled at baseline. This TCR was sampled from a human donor with classical Hodgkin lymphoma. The rearrangement joins TRBV13 to TRBJ2-2; D is uncertain. The CDR3 region has the DNA TGTGCCAGCAGTCTAAACACCGGGGAGCTGTTTTTT. It encodes CASSLNTGELFF.